This TCR beta chain originates from a study of vaccination effects on CD4 cells after COVID-19. Across the whole study: The median interval between the second dose and post-vaccine sampling was 72 days. Whole-study results and caveats: Relatively few convalescent patients took part in the study, which had no early post-infection timepoints.

The repertoire was sequenced with immunoSEQ multiplex PCR; TCRdb's copy has only in-frame clones and lacks some. This table holds about 60,000 clones, roughly 78% found once. The CDR3 length is 14 residues. Germline CDR1 is MNHEY and CDR2 is SVGAGI. Trimming removed 5 bases at V and 2 bases at J, with 12 bases between. Sequencing was preceded by expansion of antigen-specific CD4+ T cells with viral peptide pools in the ViraFEST assay. CD4+ T cell isolation took place after 10 days of culture. BNT162b2 vaccine or mRNA-1273 vaccine was given to participants in two doses. People in the vaccine group had not been infected with SARS-CoV-2 before, and their nucleocapsid antibodies were negative. Both day 3 and day 7 saw half the medium replaced with IL-2 medium. Regarding this clone: Its specificity is unknown.

The V gene is TRBV6-5, the J gene TRBJ1-2; possible D gene TRBD1, 6 bases. The sample in question was CD4+ T cells from PBMCs cultured with HCoV-OC43 spike peptides, obtained after COVID-19 vaccination. Subset indicated: HCoV-OC43 spike overlapping peptide pool stimulation. The source of this sequence is a human donor who received a COVID-19 vaccine. The chain's CDR3 is CASSRQAGNYGYTF. CDR3 nucleotide sequence: TGTGCCAGCAGTCGACAGGCGGGGAACTATGGCTACACCTTC.